This paragraph reports one T cell receptor beta chain. These data originate in a study of blood T cell repertoires in COVID-19. In the study overall: Samples came from the United States, Italy and Spain, spanning acute and convalescent COVID-19. Nucleic acid was either cDNA or gDNA, and it came from T cells, B-cell-depleted T cells, or PBMCs.

Study processing details: Estimation of nucleated cell counts was performed using reference gene primer amplification. Assay used: immunoSEQ multiplex PCR; TCRdb lists only in-frame clones, some missing. That table is the source of V, J and clone size, and D and trimming were worked out from the DNA. Here the sample spans approximately 110,000 clones, about 85% being singletons. The sequence was obtained from a human donor in a cohort sampled during active COVID-19. The sequencing input was peripheral blood.

The CDR3 DNA reads as TGTGCCAGCAGCCAAGATCCCGGTGCCTACGAGCAGTACTTC. It codes for CASSQDPGAYEQYF. The chain carries TRBV4-2 and TRBJ2-7; the D is unclear. Germline V gives CDR1 LGHNA, CDR2 YNFKEQ. V was trimmed by 0 bases and J by 2 bases, leaving 8 bases between them. This CDR3 has 14 amino acids.